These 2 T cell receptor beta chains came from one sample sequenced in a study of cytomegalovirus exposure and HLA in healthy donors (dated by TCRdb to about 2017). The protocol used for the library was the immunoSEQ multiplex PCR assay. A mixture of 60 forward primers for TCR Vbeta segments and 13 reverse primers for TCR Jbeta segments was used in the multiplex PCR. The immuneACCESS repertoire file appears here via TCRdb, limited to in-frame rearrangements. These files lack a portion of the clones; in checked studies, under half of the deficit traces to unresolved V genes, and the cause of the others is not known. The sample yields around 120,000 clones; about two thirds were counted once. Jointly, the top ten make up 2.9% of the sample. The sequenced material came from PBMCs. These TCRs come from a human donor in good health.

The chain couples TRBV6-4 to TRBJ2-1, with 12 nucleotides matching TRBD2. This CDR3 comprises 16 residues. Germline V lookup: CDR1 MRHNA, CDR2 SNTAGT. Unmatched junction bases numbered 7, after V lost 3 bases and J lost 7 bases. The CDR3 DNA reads TGTGCCAGCAGTGAATCTAGCGGGAGGGCCCAGAATGAGCAGTTCTTC. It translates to CASSESSGRAQNEQFF.

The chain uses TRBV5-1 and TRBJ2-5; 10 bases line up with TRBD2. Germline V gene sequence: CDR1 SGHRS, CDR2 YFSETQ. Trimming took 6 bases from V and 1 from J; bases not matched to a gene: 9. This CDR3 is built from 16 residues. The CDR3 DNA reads TGCGCCAGCACCCTGGCGGCTAGCGGGGGCCAAGAGACCCAGTACTTC. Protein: CASTLAASGGQETQYF.